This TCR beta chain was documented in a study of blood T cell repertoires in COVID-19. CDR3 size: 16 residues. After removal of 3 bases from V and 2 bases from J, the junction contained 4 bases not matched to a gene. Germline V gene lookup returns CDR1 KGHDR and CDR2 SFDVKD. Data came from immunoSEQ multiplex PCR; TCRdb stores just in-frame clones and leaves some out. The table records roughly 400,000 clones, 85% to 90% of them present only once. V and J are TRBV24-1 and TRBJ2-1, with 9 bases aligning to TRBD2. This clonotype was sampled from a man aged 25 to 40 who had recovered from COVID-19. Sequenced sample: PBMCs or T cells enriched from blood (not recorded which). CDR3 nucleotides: TGTGCCACCAGTGATACGACTAGCGGTACCTACAATGAGCAGTTCTTC. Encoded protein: CATSDTTSGTYNEQFF.